Shown below are 22 T cell receptor beta chains from a single sample sequenced in a study of T cells in Graves' hyperthyroidism and ophthalmopathy. TCR beta CDR3 sequences were amplified from RNA transcripts. The HTBI set primed first-round TCR CDR3 RT-PCR. In TCRdb, the multiplex PCR reads were re-called with MiXCR into one record per CDR3 protein. Found here are roughly 580,000 distinct CDR3 sequences, 40% to 55% of them singletons; the top ten hold 8.2%. The sample comprised peripheral blood or thyroid tissue (not recorded which). Receptors were obtained from a woman younger than 30 with Graves' hyperthyroidism.

This chain uses TRBV7-2 with TRBJ1-1; D ambiguous. Germline CDR1 reads SGHTA; CDR2 reads FQGNSA. The length of the CDR3 is 14 residues. V lost 1 base, J lost 1 base, and 7 bases lay in between. The CDR3 loop reads CASSLVTGNTEAFF. The CDR3 DNA is TGTGCCAGCAGCTTAGTAACCGGGAACACTGAAGCTTTCTTT.

The table lists this clonotype with a few counts. The V and J genes are TRBV2 and TRBJ2-5; 9 nucleotides align to TRBD2. CDR1 SNHLY and CDR2 FYNNEI come from the germline V gene. The junction had 12 bases not matched to a gene; V was cut back by 8 bases and J by 5 bases. The CDR3 is made up of 15 amino acids. Here the CDR3 DNA reads TGTGCCAGCGGTCACGCGCTAGCGGGATACGAGACCCAGTACTTC. Translation gives CASGHALAGYETQYF.

This clonotype was found a few times. The germline gene is not matched at one end of the junction; a read error may be the cause. V usage is TRBV20-1 and J usage is TRBJ2-7; perhaps D is TRBD1 or TRBD2 (6 bases each). The CDR3 spans 14 residues. Germline-derived CDR1 and CDR2 are DFQATT and SNEGSKA (reference sequence). CDR3 region: CSAGQWDSVSEQYF. The DNA for the CDR3 is TGCAGTGCTGGACAGTGGGACTCGGTGAGCGAGCAGTATTTC.

The CDR3 nucleotides read TGTGCCATCAGGGGACAAGGGAGCCCTGAAGCTTTCTTT. Its translation: CAIRGQGSPEAFF. The chain employs TRBV10-3 and TRBJ1-1, with a tentative D call TRBD1 (6 bases). Trimming cost V 6 bases and J 6 bases, with 14 bases left between them. Per germline, CDR1 ENHRY and CDR2 SYGVKD. CDR3 length equals 13 residues.

The chain uses TRBV7-9 and TRBJ1-1; TRBD1 agrees at 7 bases. This CDR3 has 14 amino acids. Germline CDR1 and CDR2: SEHNR and FQNEAQ (reference sequence). Trimming at V came to 3 bases and at J to 11 bases, leaving 12 bases not matched to a gene. CDR3 coding DNA: TGTGCCAGCAGCTTGGCCAGGGGACAGTTCGGCGCTTTCTTT. This sequence encodes CASSLARGQFGAFF.

This clonotype turned up a few times. The chain combines TRBV11-2 with TRBJ1-1; D is perhaps TRBD1 (6 bases). Between the trimmed V and J ends, which lost 5 bases and 5 bases, there was a span of 12 bases. CDR1 and CDR2 from the germline V gene are SGHAT and FQNNGV. The CDR3 contains 13 residues. The CDR3 protein is CASSTGLGTEAFF. The CDR3 DNA follows: TGTGCCAGCAGCACAGGGTTAGGGACTGAAGCTTTCTTT.

This rearrangement joins TRBV12-3 or TRBV12-4 to TRBJ2-5, with 8 bases identical to TRBD2. After removal of 6 bases from V and 5 bases from J, the junction contained 5 bases not matched to a gene. CDR3 length equals 13 residues. The CDR3 bases are TGTGCCAGCAGGCAAGCGGGAGTTGAGACCCAGTACTTC. This sequence encodes CASRQAGVETQYF.

The chain combines TRBV7-6 with TRBJ2-5; D is possibly TRBD2 (5 bases). Trimming took off 2 bases at V and 2 bases at J, with 12 bases between the two ends. The CDR3 totals 15 residues. Germline CDR1 is SGHVS and CDR2 is FNYEAQ. CDR3 loop: CASSLSDRLQETQYF. CDR3 DNA sequence: TGTGCCAGCAGCTTAAGTGATCGACTACAAGAGACCCAGTACTTC.

Comment on this clonotype: As the CDR3 is not closed by the conserved phenylalanine or tryptophan, this likely results from a read error. The chain recombines TRBV2 with TRBJ2-7; either TRBD1 or TRBD2 may supply D (6 bases each). Trimming pared 6 bases from V and 3 bases from J, leaving 15 bases between. The CDR3 is 14 amino acids. CDR1 and CDR2 (germline): SNHLY, FYNNEI. The CDR3 region is CASSTTGRGYEQYL. CDR3 DNA: TGTGCCAGCAGCACCACAGGGCGGGGCTACGAGCAGTACCTC.

This clonotype was observed at least ten times. The gene calls are TRBV29-1 and TRBJ2-7; tentative D call: TRBD2 (6 bases). This CDR3 is built from 12 residues. Germline V lookup: CDR1 SQVTM, CDR2 ANQGSEA. Deletions cut 4 bases from V and 3 bases from J, with 10 bases between. The CDR3: CSVGEARYEQYF. CDR3 in DNA: TGCAGCGTTGGGGAGGCCCGCTACGAGCAGTACTTC.

This clonotype was found once. The V gene is TRBV2, the J gene TRBJ1-2; the match to TRBD1 covers 7 bases. CDR1 and CDR2 (germline): SNHLY, FYNNEI. Trimming took 5 bases from V and 4 from J; bases not matched to a gene: 7. The CDR3 length is 14 residues. The CDR3 DNA reads as TGTGCCAGCAGTTTGGGGACAGCGGCCTATGGCTACACCTTC. This codes for CASSLGTAAYGYTF.

The gene calls are TRBV5-4 and TRBJ2-5, with D possibly being TRBD1 (6 bases). Trimming left V 4 bases short and J 9 bases short, with 19 bases between. Germline CDR1 and CDR2: SGHNT and YYREEE (reference sequence). The CDR3 has 14 residues. This CDR3 reads CASSPDSLGAAQYF. The CDR3 DNA reads TGTGCCAGCAGCCCGGACAGCCTGGGGGCGGCCCAGTACTTC. The whole variable domain, remainder taken from reference TRBV5-4 and TRBJ2-5, is ETGVTQSPTHLIKTRGQQVTLRCSSQSGHNTVSWYQQALGQGPQFIFQYYREEENGRGNFPPRFSGLQFPNYSSELNVNALELDDSALYLCASSPDSLGAAQYFGPGTRLLVL.

The CDR3 loop is CASSQSRDGEELFF. CDR3 sequence (DNA): TGTGCCAGTAGTCAATCCCGGGACGGTGAGGAACTGTTTTTT. The chain is built from TRBV19 and TRBJ1-4; D perhaps matches TRBD1 (5 bases). Trimming took off 5 bases at V and 12 bases at J, with 19 bases between the two ends. The CDR3 runs 14 residues. Germline-derived CDR1 and CDR2 are LNHDA and SQIVND (reference sequence).

This clonotype was counted a few times. The J gene is TRBJ2-7, the V gene TRBV7-9; D is perhaps TRBD1 (6 bases). V lost 6 bases to trimming and J lost 3 bases, with 15 bases between them. This CDR3 comprises 14 residues. In germline, CDR1 is SEHNR, CDR2 FQNEAQ (reference sequence). CDR3 protein: CASSSKDRNYEQYF. DNA for the CDR3: TGTGCCAGCAGTTCAAAAGACAGGAACTACGAGCAGTACTTC.

The chain employs TRBV25-1 and TRBJ1-4; D not certain. The CDR3 is made up of 12 amino acids. The V end was cut by 11 bases, the J end by 8 bases, with 15 bases between. Germline assignment: CDR1 MGHDK and CDR2 SYGVNS. The CDR3 sequence: CAFKRRTEKLFF. DNA for the CDR3: TGTGCCTTCAAGAGGAGAACCGAAAAACTGTTTTTT.

The sample holds many counts of this clonotype. This chain links TRBV10-3 with TRBJ1-5, with D perhaps TRBD1 (6 bases). Trimming removed 6 bases from V and 5 bases from J, with 17 bases in between. There are 15 residues in the CDR3. The germline V gene encodes CDR1 ENHRY and CDR2 SYGVKD. The DNA for the CDR3 is TGTGCCATCAGCGCCTCGGACAGCCTGGATCAGCCCCAGCATTTT. Translation gives CAISASDSLDQPQHF.

Concerning this clonotype: A much larger clone lies a single base off, so this may be a read error. This rearrangement joins TRBV5-1 to TRBJ1-5, with unresolved D. In germline, CDR1 is SGHRS, CDR2 YFSETQ. The length of the CDR3 is 13 residues. V shed 6 bases and J shed 8 bases, with 15 bases lying between them. CDR3 bases: TGCGCCAGCAACCTCGCTTCGGGAGAGCCCCAGCATTTT. This sequence encodes CASNLASGEPQHF.

V and J are TRBV20-1 and TRBJ1-2, with 7 bases identical to TRBD1. V lost 1 base and J lost 6; bases outside the gene matches: 11. Germline V gene sequence: CDR1 DFQATT, CDR2 SNEGSKA (reference sequence). This CDR3 region has 15 residues. CDR3 DNA: TGCAGTGCTAGAGGTCTATCTCAGGGGGAGGATGGCTACACCTTC. It is translated as CSARGLSQGEDGYTF.

This clonotype was detected ten times or more. The chain employs TRBV2 and TRBJ1-5, with 7 nucleotides matching TRBD1. After removal of 7 bases from V and 3 bases from J, the junction contained 9 bases not matched to a gene. This CDR3 has 15 residues. CDR1 SNHLY and CDR2 FYNNEI come from the germline V gene. The CDR3 coding sequence is TGTGCCAGCACCCTAGGTGGACAGGCCAATCAGCCCCAGCATTTT. Amino acids: CASTLGGQANQPQHF.

The chain carries TRBV2 and TRBJ1-1; D might be TRBD1 (5 bases). CDR3 length: 12 residues. Trimming removed 6 bases at V and 8 bases at J, with 13 bases between. Germline assignment: CDR1 SNHLY and CDR2 FYNNEI. CDR3 in DNA: TGTGCCAGCAGCCCCGGGGCAGCCGAAGCTTTCTTT. Translating gives CASSPGAAEAFF.

This clonotype was detected only once. CDR3 in DNA: TGTGCCAGTGCCAAGGACAGGGCGGAAGAGACCCAGTACTTC. As protein: CASAKDRAEETQYF. The chain recombines TRBV19 with TRBJ2-5, with 8 nucleotides matching TRBD1. With 8 bases clipped from V and 3 bases from J, the junction kept 8 bases outside the gene matches. CDR1 LNHDA and CDR2 SQIVND come from the germline V gene (reference sequence). This CDR3 comprises 14 residues.

As to this clonotype: The junction differs from germline at one of its ends, possibly a read error. CDR3 bases: TGTGCCAGCAGTCGGACAGGGTACGCTGGAAACACCATATATTTT. It encodes CASSRTGYAGNTIYF. The V gene is TRBV10-3, the J gene TRBJ1-3; 8 nucleotides match TRBD1. Looked up from germline, CDR1 is ENHRY and CDR2 is SYGVKD. This CDR3 is built from 15 residues.